These 19 T cell receptor beta chains share one sample of origin, sequenced in a study of radiation and T cells in renal cell carcinoma. TCRdb's table, derived via immunoSEQ multiplex PCR, lists solely in-frame clones and lacks some. The data contain about 130,000 clones, more than 70% of them singletons. Sample time point: baseline pretreatment blood. The treatment denotes: 15 Gy SBRT to primary tumor, nephrectomy 4 weeks later. The source was blood, collected from a patient whose treatment included radiotherapy and nephrectomy. The receptors stem from a woman aged 45 to 65 with renal cell carcinoma.

This clone was detected once. The chain combines TRBV5-1 with TRBJ1-1, with D perhaps TRBD1 (5 bases). The ends were cut back, 0 bases at V and 4 bases at J, with 13 bases in the middle. The V gene's germline CDR1 is SGHRS and CDR2 YFSETQ. This CDR3 is 15 amino acids long. The CDR3 here is CASSLAGEGSTEAFF. The CDR3 DNA reads TGCGCCAGCAGCTTGGCGGGGGAAGGGAGCACTGAAGCTTTCTTT.

The chain links TRBV5-1 to TRBJ2-1; a weak D match, TRBD1 (6 bases). The CDR3 is 14 amino acids. Germline CDR1 SGHRS, CDR2 YFSETQ. Deletions cut 0 bases from V and 6 bases from J, with 10 bases between. The CDR3 DNA reads as TGCGCCAGCAGCTTGGGACAGGTCACCAATGAGCAGTTCTTC. Its translation: CASSLGQVTNEQFF.

The chain links TRBV19 to TRBJ2-7; no firm D call. Looked up from germline, CDR1 is LNHDA and CDR2 is SQIVND (reference sequence). CDR3 size: 14 residues. The V end lost 5 bases, the J end lost 1 base, and 12 bases lay between the germline ends. The CDR3, as DNA: TGTGCCAGTAGTTCCGACCTGGTGTCCTACGAGCAGTACTTC. This encodes CASSSDLVSYEQYF.

This chain links TRBV7-9 with TRBJ1-1, with D possibly being TRBD1 (5 bases). The CDR3 is made up of 15 amino acids. Germline lookup yields CDR1 SEHNR and CDR2 FQNEAQ (reference sequence). V dropped 4 bases and J dropped 1 base, with 13 bases sitting between them. The CDR3, as DNA: TGTGCCAGCAGCTCCAACCGAGACAGGAACACTGAAGCTTTCTTT. It specifies CASSSNRDRNTEAFF.

The chain recombines TRBV4-1 with TRBJ1-2; 12 bases are a match to TRBD1. The CDR3 is 17 amino acids. Germline CDR1 and CDR2: MGHRA and YSYEKL. V shed 6 bases and J 2 bases; nucleotides not matched to a gene: 10. This chain's CDR3 is CASRGRDRGPGNYGYTF. CDR3 coding DNA: TGCGCCAGCAGGGGGAGGGACAGGGGGCCCGGGAACTATGGCTACACCTTC.

CDR3 region: CASSFQGRGTEAFF. CDR3 nucleotides: TGTGCCAGCAGTTTCCAGGGACGGGGCACTGAAGCTTTCTTT. The gene calls are TRBV6-5 and TRBJ1-1, with TRBD1 as a possible D gene (5 bases). V dropped 4 bases and J dropped 4 bases, with 13 bases sitting between them. The CDR3 loop spans 14 amino acids. The germline CDR1 and CDR2 sequences are MNHEY and SVGAGI.

In this sample, this clone turned up a few times. The genes are TRBV7-9 and TRBJ1-4, with 7 bases matching TRBD1. This CDR3 has 15 residues. Germline V gene sequence: CDR1 SEHNR, CDR2 FQNEAQ (reference sequence). With V trimmed by 3 bases and J by 8 bases, 9 bases remained unmatched. CDR3 DNA sequence: TGTGCCAGCAGCTTTAGACAGGGAATGGAAGAAAAACTGTTTTTT. It yields the protein CASSFRQGMEEKLFF.

This chain connects TRBV21-1 to TRBJ1-2. TRBV21-1 is a recognized pseudogene. The CDR3 length is 15 residues. CDR3 nucleotides: TGTGCCAGCAGCAAAGTGCGGGGCGATCTCTATGGCTACACCTTC. It codes for CASSKVRGDLYGYTF.

This sequence joins TRBV19 and TRBJ2-5, with unresolved D. The CDR3 has 15 amino acids. Germline-derived CDR1 and CDR2 are LNHDA and SQIVND (reference sequence). V gave up 1 base and J gave up 5 bases, with 14 bases separating them. CDR3 in DNA: TGTGCCAGTAGTATAGGCGGCACTGGGCAGGAGACCCAGTACTTC. The encoded protein is CASSIGGTGQETQYF.

The CDR3 region is CASSPGQGGNQPQHF. The CDR3 bases are TGTGCCAGCAGCCCCGGACAGGGGGGCAATCAGCCCCAGCATTTT. V usage is TRBV9 and J usage is TRBJ1-5; 10 bases agree with TRBD1. This CDR3 region has 15 residues. V was clipped by 4 bases and J by 2 bases; unmatched bases: 3. The germline V gene encodes CDR1 SGDLS and CDR2 YYNGEE.

The CDR3 coding sequence is TGCGCCAGCAGCTTGAACGCTCAGGGGTCCTACAATGAGCAGTTCTTC. It encodes CASSLNAQGSYNEQFF. The V gene is TRBV5-1, the J gene TRBJ2-1; D perhaps matches TRBD1 (6 bases). The CDR3 spans 16 residues. The germline V gene has CDR1 SGHRS and CDR2 YFSETQ. V lost 1 base to trimming and J lost 1 base, with 12 bases between them. Combining the CDR3 with reference TRBV5-1 and TRBJ2-1 gives the whole variable domain KAGVTQTPRYLIKTRGQQVTLSCSPISGHRSVSWYQQTPGQGLQFLFEYFSETQRNKGNFPGRFSGRQFSNSRSEMNVSTLELGDSALYLCASSLNAQGSYNEQFFGPGTRLTVL.

This clone was seen only a few times. The V gene is TRBV5-1, the J gene TRBJ1-1; possible D gene TRBD1, 5 bases. This CDR3 is built from 15 residues. From germline, CDR1 is SGHRS and CDR2 YFSETQ. The V and J ends lost 0 bases and 2 bases respectively, with 11 bases between them. The CDR3 coding sequence is TGCGCCAGCAGCTTGGAGAGAAGGGGAAACACTGAAGCTTTCTTT. Translated: CASSLERRGNTEAFF.

The chain employs TRBV6-1 and TRBJ1-1; D remains unclear. Trimming stripped 4 bases from V and 6 bases from J, with 15 bases between. CDR3 size: 14 residues. CDR1 and CDR2 (germline): MNHNS, SASEGT. CDR3 nucleotide sequence: TGTGCCAGCAGTGTTGAGATTTCTGTCGCTGAAGCTTTCTTT. This gives the protein CASSVEISVAEAFF.

The CDR3, as DNA: TGTGCCAGCTCCTACGGGACAGGGAACGGATGGGAGCTGTTTTTT. Its translation: CASSYGTGNGWELFF. The chain recombines TRBV18 with TRBJ2-2; 9 bases map to TRBD1. The CDR3 sequence is 15 residues long. J gave up 9 bases and V 6 bases, and 11 bases lay outside the gene matches. The V gene's germline CDR1 is KGHSH and CDR2 LQKENI. Using reference TRBV18 and TRBJ2-2 for the parts outside the CDR3, the full variable domain is NAGVMQNPRHLVRRRGQEARLRCSPMKGHSHVYWYRQLPEEGLKFMVYLQKENIIDESGMPKERFSAEFPKEGPSILRIQQVVRGDSAAYFCASSYGTGNGWELFFGEGSRLTVL.

This chain joins TRBV10-3 and TRBJ2-5, with D tentatively TRBD1 (6 bases). Trimming took off 0 bases at V and 3 bases at J, with 11 bases between the two ends. The CDR3 is 15 amino acids. Looked up from germline, CDR1 is ENHRY and CDR2 is SYGVKD. CDR3 coding DNA: TGTGCCATCAGTGAGTCGGTGGCAGGGGAAGAGACCCAGTACTTC. Translation: CAISESVAGEETQYF.

The chain employs TRBV13 and TRBJ1-1, with D hard to call. Trimming stripped 1 base from V and 4 bases from J, with 4 bases between. Germline V lookup: CDR1 PRHDT, CDR2 FYEKMQ (reference sequence). CDR3 size: 12 residues. In DNA form, the CDR3 reads TGTGCCAGCAGCTTAGCTAGCACTGAAGCTTTCTTT. Translating it yields CASSLASTEAFF.

The chain joins TRBV9 to TRBJ1-3; TRBD1 might be the D (6 bases). The CDR3 sequence is 16 residues long. CDR1 is SGDLS, CDR2 YYNGEE, per germline. V was pared by 0 bases and J by 3 bases, with 13 bases between. The CDR3 bases are TGTGCCAGCAGCGTAGCGCGGGGGGCCGGTGGAAACACCATATATTTT. This translates into CASSVARGAGGNTIYF.

This chain links TRBV7-8 with TRBJ1-4, with D perhaps TRBD1 (5 bases). With 4 bases removed from V and 8 bases from J, the gap between germline ends came to 14 bases. There are 14 residues in the CDR3. Looked up from germline, CDR1 is SGHVS and CDR2 is FQNEAQ. The CDR3 sequence: CASSWGTAGEKLFF. The CDR3 DNA follows: TGTGCCAGCAGCTGGGGGACGGCCGGGGAAAAACTGTTTTTT.

This chain joins TRBV7-2 and TRBJ2-2; maybe TRBD1 (5 bases). In germline, CDR1 is SGHTA, CDR2 FQGNSA. The CDR3 has 17 residues. V lost 1 base and J lost 7, with 19 bases in between. This CDR3 is CASSLVVLGARVGELFF. CDR3 sequence (DNA): TGTGCCAGCAGCTTAGTCGTTCTAGGGGCGCGTGTCGGGGAGCTGTTTTTT. The full variable domain, in which reference TRBV7-2 and TRBJ2-2 provide the parts outside the CDR3, is GAGVSQSPSNKVTEKGKDVELRCDPISGHTALYWYRQSLGQGLEFLIYFQGNSAPDKSGLPSDRFSAERTGGSVSTLTIQRTQQEDSAVYLCASSLVVLGARVGELFFGEGSRLTVL.